This T cell receptor beta chain was captured by sequencing in a study of T cells of healthy individuals. This CDR3 spans 13 amino acids. V was clipped by 2 bases and J by 1 base, with 5 bases between them. Germline CDR1 is MNHEY and CDR2 is SVGEGT. TCRdb redid the calling of the 5' RACE reads with MiXCR, one entry per CDR3 protein. The repertoire has 90,000 to 100,000 distinct CDR3 sequences, roughly 18% of them found once; the top ten carry 6.2%. The clonotype comes from a human donor in good health. J is TRBJ1-1 and V is TRBV6-2 or TRBV6-3; D perhaps matches TRBD1 (5 bases). The CDR3, as DNA: TGTGCCAGCAGTTACGGGGGGAACACTGAAGCTTTCTTT. This translates into CASSYGGNTEAFF.